This section outlines one TCR beta chain sequence together with its context. What it binds is not known. This entry belongs to a study of CD8 T cells in ankylosing spondylitis. The CDR3 runs 14 residues. The V gene lost 3 bases and the J gene lost 4 bases, with 15 bases spanning the gap. Germline loops: CDR1 DFQATT, CDR2 SNEGSKA (reference sequence). Overall study findings and caveats: Made up of 7 to 9 highly homologous variants, a TCR beta motif appeared characteristic of ankylosing spondylitis blood. As reported, disease-linked clones showed significant enrichment in matched ankylosing spondylitis synovial fluid.

From the 5' RACE reads, TCRdb called clonotypes with MiXCR, one entry per CDR3 protein. The data hold 800,000 to 900,000 distinct CDR3 sequences, with roughly 10% observed a single time. The TCR sequence derives from a male donor with ankylosing spondylitis. This chain links TRBV20-1 with TRBJ1-2; D unresolved. The sample comprised blood, either unsorted or a sorted T cell fraction (not recorded which). This chain's CDR3 is CSARDPRAGYGYTF. The DNA of the CDR3 is TGCAGTGCTAGGGACCCACGGGCTGGCTATGGCTACACCTTC.